This T cell receptor beta chain was identified in a study of OX40 agonist ivuxolimab in advanced cancers. The CDR3 sequence is 16 residues long. V lost 5 bases to trimming and J lost 0 bases, with 17 bases between them. In germline, CDR1 is SEHNR, CDR2 FQNEAQ (reference sequence). The assay was immunoSEQ multiplex PCR, and TCRdb's table has in-frame clones only and misses some. The table has 65,000 to 90,000 clones, 82% seen once; the top ten hold approximately 5.1%. Overall study results and limits: Clones of CD4+ and CD8+ blood T cells grew by week 6 at doses of 0.1 to 3.0 mg/kg. Antigen targets of the expanded peripheral T cells went undetermined.

This clone has a handful of counts. Its specificity is unknown. The chain is built from TRBV7-9 and TRBJ2-7; weak D call: TRBD2 (5 bases). The specimen was CD4+ or CD8+ T cells sorted from blood, collected in a trial of the OX40 agonist ivuxolimab. The clonotype was recovered from an adult with an advanced solid tumor such as melanoma, head and neck, liver or kidney cancer. CDR3 protein: CASSPYEGRSSYEQYF. Written as DNA, the CDR3 is TGTGCCAGCAGCCCATATGAGGGTAGAAGCTCCTACGAGCAGTACTTC.